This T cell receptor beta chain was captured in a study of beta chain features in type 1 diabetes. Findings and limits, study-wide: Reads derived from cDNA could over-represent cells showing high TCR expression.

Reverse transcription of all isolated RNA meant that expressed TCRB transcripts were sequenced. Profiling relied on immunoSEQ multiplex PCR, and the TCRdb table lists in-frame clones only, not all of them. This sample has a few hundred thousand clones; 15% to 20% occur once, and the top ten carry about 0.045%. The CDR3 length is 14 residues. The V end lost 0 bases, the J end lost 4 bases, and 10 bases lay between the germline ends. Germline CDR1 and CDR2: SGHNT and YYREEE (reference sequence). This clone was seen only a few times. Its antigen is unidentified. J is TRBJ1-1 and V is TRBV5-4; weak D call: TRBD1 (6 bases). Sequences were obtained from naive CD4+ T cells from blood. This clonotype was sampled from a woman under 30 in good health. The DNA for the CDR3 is TGTGCCAGCAGCTTGGGGCAGGGGTTCACTGAAGCTTTCTTT. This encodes CASSLGQGFTEAFF.